This T cell receptor beta chain emerged from a study of blood T cell repertoires in COVID-19. Donors were grouped by their self-reported clinical history. This table comes from immunoSEQ multiplex PCR, and its TCRdb copy is limited to in-frame clones, with some not included. This table holds some 320,000 clones, 90% found once. CDR3 length equals 16 residues. Germline V CDR1 and CDR2: MGHDK, SYGVNS. Between the trimmed V and J ends, which lost 3 bases and 0 bases, there was a span of 14 bases. This sequence was found in a man aged 60 to 75 who had recovered from COVID-19. V is TRBV25-1 and J is TRBJ1-1; maybe TRBD1 (6 bases). The sequenced material came from PBMCs or T cells enriched from blood (not recorded which). CDR3 nucleotides: TGTGCCAGCAGTGACCCGATAGGGGGGGTGAACACTGAAGCTTTCTTT. The encoded protein is CASSDPIGGVNTEAFF.